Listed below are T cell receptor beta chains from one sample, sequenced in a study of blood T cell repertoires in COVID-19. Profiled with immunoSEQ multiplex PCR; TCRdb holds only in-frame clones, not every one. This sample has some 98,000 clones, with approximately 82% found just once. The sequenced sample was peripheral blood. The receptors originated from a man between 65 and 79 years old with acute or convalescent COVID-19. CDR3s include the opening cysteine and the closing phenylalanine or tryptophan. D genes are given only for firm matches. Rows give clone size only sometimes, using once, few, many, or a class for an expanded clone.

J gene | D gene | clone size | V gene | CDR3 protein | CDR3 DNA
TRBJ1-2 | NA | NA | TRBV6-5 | CASSPGGGRYGYTF | TGTGCCAGCAGCCCGGGAGGGGGTCGCTATGGCTACACCTTC
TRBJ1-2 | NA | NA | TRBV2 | CASSEVRRQGGYTF | TGTGCCAGCAGTGAGGTTCGCCGGCAGGGAGGCTACACCTTC
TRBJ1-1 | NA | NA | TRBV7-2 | CASSVSQGLFEAFF | TGTGCCAGCAGCGTCTCTCAGGGATTATTTGAAGCTTTCTTT
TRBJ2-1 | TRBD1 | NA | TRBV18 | CASSFILRDREFF | TGTGCCAGCTCGTTCATACTCCGGGACAGGGAGTTCTTC
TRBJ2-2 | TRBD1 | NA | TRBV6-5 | CASRTGANTGELFF | TGTGCCAGCAGGACAGGGGCTAACACCGGGGAGCTGTTTTTT
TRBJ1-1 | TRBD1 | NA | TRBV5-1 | CASSPKYGTGDTEAFF | TGCGCCAGCAGCCCCAAATACGGGACAGGGGACACTGAAGCTTTCTTT
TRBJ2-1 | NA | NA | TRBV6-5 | CASRGGREQFF | TGTGCCAGCAGGGGGGGACGTGAGCAGTTCTTC
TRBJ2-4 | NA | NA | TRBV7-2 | CASSTAGDAAKNIQYF | TGTGCCAGCAGCACCGCAGGGGATGCGGCCAAAAACATTCAGTACTTC
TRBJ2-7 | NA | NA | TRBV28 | CASSLGQGTKSYEQYF | TGTGCCAGCAGTTTAGGGCAGGGGACGAAATCCTACGAGCAGTACTTC
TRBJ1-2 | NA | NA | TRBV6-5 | CASRFGGGGIYGYTF | TGTGCCAGCAGGTTTGGGGGGGGAGGCATCTATGGCTACACCTTC
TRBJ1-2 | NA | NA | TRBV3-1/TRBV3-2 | CASSQGADTGYTF | TGTGCCAGCAGCCAAGGCGCGGATACTGGCTACACCTTC
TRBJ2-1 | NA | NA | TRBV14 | CASSTGSPREQFF | TGTGCCAGCAGTACCGGGAGCCCCCGGGAGCAGTTCTTC
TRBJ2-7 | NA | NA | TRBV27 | CASSLTRASDYEQYF | TGTGCCAGCAGTTTAACACGGGCTAGCGACTACGAGCAGTACTTC
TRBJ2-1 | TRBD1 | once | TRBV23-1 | CASSQDSGTGGFLFYNEQFF | TGCGCCAGCAGTCAAGATTCCGGGACAGGGGGTTTCCTTTTCTACAATGAGCAGTTCTTC
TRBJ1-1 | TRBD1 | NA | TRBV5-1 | CASSLARQGMNTEAFF | TGCGCCAGCAGCTTGGCCCGACAGGGGATGAACACTGAAGCTTTCTTT
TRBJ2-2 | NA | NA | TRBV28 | CASSFRGVSEHEGELFF | TGTGCCAGCAGTTTTCGCGGGGTATCCGAACACGAAGGGGAGCTGTTTTTT
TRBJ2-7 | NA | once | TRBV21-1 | CASSKVLAGNSEQYF | TGTGCCAGCAGCAAAGTTCTAGCGGGAAACAGCGAGCAGTACTTC
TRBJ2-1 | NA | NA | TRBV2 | CATNRGLQREQFF | TGTGCCACCAACAGGGGACTTCAACGTGAGCAGTTCTTC
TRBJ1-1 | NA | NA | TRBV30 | CAWAGGTEAFF | TGTGCCTGGGCGGGGGGTACTGAAGCTTTCTTT
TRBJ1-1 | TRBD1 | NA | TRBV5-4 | CASSLPQGLNTEAFF | TGTGCCAGCAGCCTTCCACAGGGGTTGAACACTGAAGCTTTCTTT
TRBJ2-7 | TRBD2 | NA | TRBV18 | CASSRRTSDSYEQYF | TGTGCCAGCTCAAGACGGACTAGCGATTCCTACGAGCAGTACTTC
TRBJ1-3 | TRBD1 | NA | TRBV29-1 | CSVPEQGNSGNTIYF | TGCAGCGTTCCGGAACAGGGGAACTCTGGAAACACCATATATTTT
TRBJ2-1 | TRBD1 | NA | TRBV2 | CASPGSRDSSYNEQFF | TGTGCCAGTCCGGGCTCCCGGGACAGCTCCTACAATGAGCAGTTCTTC
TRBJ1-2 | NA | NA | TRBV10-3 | CAIRQNLGNYGYTF | TGTGCCATTAGACAGAACTTAGGCAACTATGGCTACACCTTC
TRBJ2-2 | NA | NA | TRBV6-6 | CASSSKDSYTGELFF | TGTGCCAGCAGTTCGAAGGACAGTTACACCGGGGAGCTGTTTTTT
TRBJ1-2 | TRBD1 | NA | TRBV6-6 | CASSSLGQGYGYTF | TGTGCCAGCAGTTCACTGGGACAGGGCTATGGCTACACCTTC
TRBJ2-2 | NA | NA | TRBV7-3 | CASSLSRVETGELFF | TGTGCCAGCAGCTTAAGCAGGGTCGAGACCGGGGAGCTGTTTTTT
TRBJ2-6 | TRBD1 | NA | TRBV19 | CASSIETGNSGANVLTF | TGTGCCAGTAGTATCGAGACAGGGAACTCTGGGGCCAACGTCCTGACTTTC
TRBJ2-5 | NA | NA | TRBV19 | CASRSRGQETQYF | TGTGCCAGTAGGTCCAGGGGCCAAGAGACCCAGTACTTC
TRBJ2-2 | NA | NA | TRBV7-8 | CASSLNGQNTGELFF | TGTGCCAGCAGCTTAAATGGACAGAACACCGGGGAGCTGTTTTTT
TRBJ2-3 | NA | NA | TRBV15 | CATSIVASTDTQYF | TGTGCCACCAGCATCGTGGCTAGCACAGATACGCAGTATTTT
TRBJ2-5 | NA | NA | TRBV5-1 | CASSLGASPKETQYF | TGCGCCAGCAGCTTGGGCGCTAGCCCTAAAGAGACCCAGTACTTC
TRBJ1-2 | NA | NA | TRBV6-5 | CATRTVYGYTF | TGTGCCACTAGGACAGTGTATGGCTACACCTTC
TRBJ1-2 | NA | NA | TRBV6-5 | CASSYKNYGYTF | TGTGCCAGCAGTTATAAAAACTATGGCTACACCTTC
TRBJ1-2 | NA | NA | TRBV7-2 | CASSLAQGFNYGYTF | TGTGCCAGCAGCTTAGCGCAGGGTTTCAACTATGGCTACACCTTC
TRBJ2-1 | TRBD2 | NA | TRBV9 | CASSDTGTSGGYNEQFF | TGTGCCAGCAGCGACACCGGGACTAGCGGGGGGTACAATGAGCAGTTCTTC
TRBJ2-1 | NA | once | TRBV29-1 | CSPRTAHNEQFF | TGCAGCCCAAGGACAGCACACAATGAGCAGTTCTTC
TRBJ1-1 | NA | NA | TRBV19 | CASSIDPGRVVRNTEAFF | TGTGCCAGTAGTATAGACCCCGGCCGGGTCGTCAGGAACACTGAAGCTTTCTTT
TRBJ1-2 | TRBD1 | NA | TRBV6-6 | CASSQGQGSYGYTF | TGTGCCAGCAGTCAGGGACAGGGTTCCTATGGCTACACCTTC
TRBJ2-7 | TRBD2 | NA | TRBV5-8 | CASSSSGGTYEQYF | TGTGCCAGCAGCTCTAGCGGGGGGACCTACGAGCAGTACTTC
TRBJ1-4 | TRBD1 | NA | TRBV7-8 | CASRGTANEKLFF | TGTGCCAGCCGCGGGACAGCTAATGAAAAACTGTTTTTT
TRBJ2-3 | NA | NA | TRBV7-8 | CASSLRPPLEGDTQYF | TGTGCCAGCAGCTTAAGACCACCCTTGGAGGGAGATACGCAGTATTTT
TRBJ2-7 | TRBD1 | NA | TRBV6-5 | CASSYPGTGGFEQYF | TGTGCCAGCAGTTACCCGGGGACAGGGGGCTTCGAGCAGTACTTC
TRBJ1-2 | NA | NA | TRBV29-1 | CSVDIGREGYTF | TGCAGCGTTGATATCGGGCGGGAGGGCTACACCTTC
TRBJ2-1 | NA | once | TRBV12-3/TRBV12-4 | CASSYAATNEQFF | TGTGCCAGCAGTTATGCGGCTACCAATGAGCAGTTCTTC
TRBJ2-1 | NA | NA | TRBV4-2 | CASSQGSGRSSYNEQFF | TGTGCCAGCAGCCAAGGAAGCGGACGGAGCTCCTACAATGAGCAGTTCTTC
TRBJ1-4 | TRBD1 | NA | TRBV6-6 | CASRKGQSNEKLFF | TGTGCCAGCAGAAAGGGACAGAGTAATGAAAAACTGTTTTTT
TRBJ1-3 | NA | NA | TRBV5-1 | CASSGLGNSAGNTIYF | TGCGCCAGCAGCGGGCTTGGAAACTCTGCTGGAAACACCATATATTTT
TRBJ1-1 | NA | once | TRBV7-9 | CASSPTDWAGQNTEAFF | TGTGCCAGCAGCCCAACAGATTGGGCAGGACAGAACACTGAAGCTTTCTTT
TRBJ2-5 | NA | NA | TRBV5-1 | CASREGKETQYF | TGCGCCAGCAGGGAGGGGAAAGAGACCCAGTACTTC